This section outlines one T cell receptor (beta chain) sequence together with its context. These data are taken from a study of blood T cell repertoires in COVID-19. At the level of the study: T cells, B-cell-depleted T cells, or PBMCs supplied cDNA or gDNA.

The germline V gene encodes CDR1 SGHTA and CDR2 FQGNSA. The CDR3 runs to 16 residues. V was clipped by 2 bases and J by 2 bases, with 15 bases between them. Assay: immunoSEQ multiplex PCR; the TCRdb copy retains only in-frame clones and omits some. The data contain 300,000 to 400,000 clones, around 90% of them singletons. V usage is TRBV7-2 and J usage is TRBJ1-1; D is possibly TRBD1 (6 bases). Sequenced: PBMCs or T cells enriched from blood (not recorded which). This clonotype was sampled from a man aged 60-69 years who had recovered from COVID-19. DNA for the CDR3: TGTGCCAGCAGCTTAAGAACAGGGTGGGCAAACACTGAAGCTTTCTTT. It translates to CASSLRTGWANTEAFF.